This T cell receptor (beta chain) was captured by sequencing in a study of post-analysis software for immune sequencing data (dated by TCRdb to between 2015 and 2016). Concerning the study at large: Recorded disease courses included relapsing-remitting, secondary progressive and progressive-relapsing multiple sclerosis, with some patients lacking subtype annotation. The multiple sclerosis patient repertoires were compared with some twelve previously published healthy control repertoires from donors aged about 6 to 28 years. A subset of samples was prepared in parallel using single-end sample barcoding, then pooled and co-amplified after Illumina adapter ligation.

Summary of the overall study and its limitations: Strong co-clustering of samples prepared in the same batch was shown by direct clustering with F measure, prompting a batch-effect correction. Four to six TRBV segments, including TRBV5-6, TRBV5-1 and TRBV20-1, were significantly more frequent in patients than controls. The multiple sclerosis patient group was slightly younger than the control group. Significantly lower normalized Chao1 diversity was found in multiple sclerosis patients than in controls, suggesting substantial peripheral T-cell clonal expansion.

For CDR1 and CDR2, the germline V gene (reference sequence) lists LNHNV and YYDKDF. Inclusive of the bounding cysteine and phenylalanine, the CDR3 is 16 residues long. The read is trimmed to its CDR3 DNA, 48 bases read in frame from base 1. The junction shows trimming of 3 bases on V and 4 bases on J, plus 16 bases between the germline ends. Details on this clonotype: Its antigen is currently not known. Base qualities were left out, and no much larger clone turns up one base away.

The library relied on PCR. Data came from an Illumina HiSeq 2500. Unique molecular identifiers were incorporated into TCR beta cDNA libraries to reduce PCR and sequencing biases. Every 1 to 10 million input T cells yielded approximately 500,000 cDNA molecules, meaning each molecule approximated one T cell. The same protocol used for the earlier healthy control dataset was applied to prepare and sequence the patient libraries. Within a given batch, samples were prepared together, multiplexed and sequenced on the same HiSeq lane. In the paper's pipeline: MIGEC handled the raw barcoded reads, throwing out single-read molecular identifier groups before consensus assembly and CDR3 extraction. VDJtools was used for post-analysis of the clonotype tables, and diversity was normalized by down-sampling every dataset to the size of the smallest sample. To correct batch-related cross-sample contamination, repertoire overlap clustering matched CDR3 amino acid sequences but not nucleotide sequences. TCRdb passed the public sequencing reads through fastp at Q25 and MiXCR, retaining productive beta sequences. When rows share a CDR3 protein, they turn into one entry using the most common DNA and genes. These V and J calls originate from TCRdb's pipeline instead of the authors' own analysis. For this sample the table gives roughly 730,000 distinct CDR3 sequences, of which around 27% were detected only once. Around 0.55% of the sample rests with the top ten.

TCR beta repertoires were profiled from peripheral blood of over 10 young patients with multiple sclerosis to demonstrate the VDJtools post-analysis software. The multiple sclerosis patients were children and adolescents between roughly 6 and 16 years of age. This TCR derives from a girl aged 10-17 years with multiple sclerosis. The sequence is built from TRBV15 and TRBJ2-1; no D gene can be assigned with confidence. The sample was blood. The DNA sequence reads TGTGCCACCAGCAGGGCCCCCTACCCAGGATACAATGAGCAGTTCTTC. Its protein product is CATSRAPYPGYNEQFF.